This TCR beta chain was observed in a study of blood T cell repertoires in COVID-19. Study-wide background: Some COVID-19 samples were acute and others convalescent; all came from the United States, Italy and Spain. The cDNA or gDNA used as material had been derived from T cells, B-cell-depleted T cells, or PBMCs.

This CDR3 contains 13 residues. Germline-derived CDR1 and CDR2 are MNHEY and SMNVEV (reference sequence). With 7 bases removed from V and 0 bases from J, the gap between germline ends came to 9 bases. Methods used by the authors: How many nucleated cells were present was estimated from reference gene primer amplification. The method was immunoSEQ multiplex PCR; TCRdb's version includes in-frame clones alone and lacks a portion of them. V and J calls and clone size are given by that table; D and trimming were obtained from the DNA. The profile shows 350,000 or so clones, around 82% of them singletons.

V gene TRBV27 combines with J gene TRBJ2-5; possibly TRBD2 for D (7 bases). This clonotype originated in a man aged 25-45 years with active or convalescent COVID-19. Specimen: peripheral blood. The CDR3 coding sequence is TGTGCCAGCAAGGGGGGGGACCAAGAGACCCAGTACTTC. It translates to CASKGGDQETQYF.